This TCR beta chain was observed in a study of a mutant IDH1 vaccine in newly diagnosed glioma. As for the study in general: Patients, over weeks 1, 3, 5, 7, 11, 15, 19 and 23, received a total of eight vaccinations. Treatment recipients were roughly 62% male and about 40% female, and their mean age was around 40 years. The earlier regimen, radiotherapy, temozolomide, or both, was most often both.

As for this clone: Its antigen remains unknown.

Time point denoted: week 5, during vaccination. Doses comprised 300 ug of mutant IDH1 20-mer peptide each, plus topical imiquimod. New WHO grade 3 or 4 astrocytomas that were IDH1-mutant and ATRX-lost occurred in the donors. The germline CDR1 and CDR2 sequences are MNHEY and SMNVEV (reference sequence). J gave up 3 bases and V 2 bases, and 6 bases lay outside the gene matches. This CDR3 is built from 15 residues. The protocol was immunoSEQ multiplex PCR, while the TCRdb copy is restricted to in-frame clones and leaves out a portion. The sample lists 75,000 to 80,000 clones, more than 85% occurring once.

The chain couples TRBV27 to TRBJ2-7, with 8 bases lining up with TRBD1. Sequencing used PBMCs, obtained from a glioma patient whose treatment included an IDH1 peptide vaccine. The receptor was derived from a woman aged 45-60 years with glioma. In DNA, the CDR3 is TGTGCCAGCAGTTTACGGACAGGGAGGCTCTACGAGCAGTACTTC. Translating it yields CASSLRTGRLYEQYF.